A few counts support the clone carrying this TCR beta chain. What it binds is not known. The data originate from a study of CD8 T cells in ankylosing spondylitis. Study results and limitations: Ankylosing spondylitis blood appeared to carry a characteristic TCR beta motif of roughly 8 highly homologous variants. The authors reported significant enrichment of disease-linked clones in matched ankylosing spondylitis synovial fluid.

Library preparation for TCR beta used quantitative 5'-RACE with molecular barcodes. TCRdb used MiXCR to reprocess the 5' RACE reads, holding one entry per CDR3 protein. The sample lists roughly 180,000 distinct CDR3 sequences; approximately 9% were seen once. The V and J ends lost 5 bases and 4 bases respectively, with 11 bases between them. The CDR3 sequence is 13 residues long. The V call is TRBV12-3 or TRBV12-4, the J call TRBJ1-1; no firm D call. The sequence was obtained from a female donor with ankylosing spondylitis or in good health (not recorded which). The sequenced sample consisted of blood, either unsorted or a sorted T cell fraction (not recorded which). The CDR3 is CASSIGWTTEAFF. CDR3 DNA sequence: TGTGCCAGCAGTATCGGGTGGACCACTGAAGCTTTCTTT.